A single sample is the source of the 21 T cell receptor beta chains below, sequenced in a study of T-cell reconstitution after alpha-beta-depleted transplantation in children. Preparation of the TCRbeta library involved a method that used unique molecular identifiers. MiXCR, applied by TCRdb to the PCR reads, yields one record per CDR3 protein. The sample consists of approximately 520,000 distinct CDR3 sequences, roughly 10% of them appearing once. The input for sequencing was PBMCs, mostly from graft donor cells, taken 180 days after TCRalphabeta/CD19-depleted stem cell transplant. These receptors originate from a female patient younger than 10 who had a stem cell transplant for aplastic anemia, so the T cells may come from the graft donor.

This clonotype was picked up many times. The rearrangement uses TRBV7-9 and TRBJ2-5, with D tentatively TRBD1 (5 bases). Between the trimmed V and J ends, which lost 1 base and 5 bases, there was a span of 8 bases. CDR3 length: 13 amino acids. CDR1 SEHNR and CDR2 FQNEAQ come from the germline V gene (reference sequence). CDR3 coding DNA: TGTGCCAGCAGCTTAGTGGGGCGGGAGACCCAGTACTTC. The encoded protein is CASSLVGRETQYF.

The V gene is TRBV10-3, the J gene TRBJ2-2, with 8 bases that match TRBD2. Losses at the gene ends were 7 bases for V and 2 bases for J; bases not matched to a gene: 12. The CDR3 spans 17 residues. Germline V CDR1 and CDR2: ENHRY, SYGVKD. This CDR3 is CAINAGGHRTNTGELFF. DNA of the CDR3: TGTGCCATCAACGCGGGAGGTCACCGGACCAACACCGGGGAGCTGTTTTTT.

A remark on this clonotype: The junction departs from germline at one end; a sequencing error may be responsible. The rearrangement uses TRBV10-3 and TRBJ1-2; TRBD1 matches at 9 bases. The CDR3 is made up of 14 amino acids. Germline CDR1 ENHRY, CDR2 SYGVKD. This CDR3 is CAIKGTGIGYDYTF. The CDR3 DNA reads TGTGCCATCAAAGGGACAGGGATTGGGTATGACTACACCTTC.

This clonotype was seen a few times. CDR3 bases: TGTGCCAGCAGTCCCGCTAACTATGGCTACACCTTC. As protein: CASSPANYGYTF. V and J are TRBV28 and TRBJ1-2; D gene unclear. This CDR3 is 12 amino acids long. Trimming removed 5 bases from V and 0 bases from J, with 4 bases in between. Germline CDR1 is MDHEN and CDR2 is SYDVKM.

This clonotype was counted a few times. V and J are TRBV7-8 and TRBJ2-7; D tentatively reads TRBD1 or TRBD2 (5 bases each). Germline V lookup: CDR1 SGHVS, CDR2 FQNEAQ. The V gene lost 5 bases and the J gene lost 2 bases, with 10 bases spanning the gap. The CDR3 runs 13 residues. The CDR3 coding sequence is TGTGCCAGCAGCCGGGACCTCCCCTACGAGCAGTACTTC. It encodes CASSRDLPYEQYF.

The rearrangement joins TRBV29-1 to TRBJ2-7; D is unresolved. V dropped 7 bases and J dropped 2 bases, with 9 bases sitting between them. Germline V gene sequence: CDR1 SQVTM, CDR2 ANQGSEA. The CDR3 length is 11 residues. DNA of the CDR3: TGCAGCGCGGGCGAGGCCTACGAGCAGTACTTC. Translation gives CSAGEAYEQYF.

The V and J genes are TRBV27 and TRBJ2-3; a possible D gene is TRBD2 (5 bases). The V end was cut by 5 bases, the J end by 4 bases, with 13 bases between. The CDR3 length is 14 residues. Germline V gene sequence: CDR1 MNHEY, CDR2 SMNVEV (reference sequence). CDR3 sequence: CASSRDRISDTQYF. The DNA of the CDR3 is TGTGCCAGCAGTCGGGATAGGATCTCAGATACGCAGTATTTT.

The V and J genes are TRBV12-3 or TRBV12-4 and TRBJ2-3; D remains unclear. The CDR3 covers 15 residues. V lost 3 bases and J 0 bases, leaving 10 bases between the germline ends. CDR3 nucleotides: TGTGCCAGCAGTTTGACTCATCAAAGCACAGATACGCAGTATTTT. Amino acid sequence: CASSLTHQSTDTQYF.

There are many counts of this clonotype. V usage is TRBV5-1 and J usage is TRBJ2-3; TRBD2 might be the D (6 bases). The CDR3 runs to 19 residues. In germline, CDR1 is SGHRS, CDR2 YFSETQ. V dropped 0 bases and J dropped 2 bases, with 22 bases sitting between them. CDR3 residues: CASSLGARETSRFTDTQYF. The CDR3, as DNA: TGCGCCAGCAGCTTGGGGGCAAGGGAAACTAGCAGATTCACAGATACGCAGTATTTT.

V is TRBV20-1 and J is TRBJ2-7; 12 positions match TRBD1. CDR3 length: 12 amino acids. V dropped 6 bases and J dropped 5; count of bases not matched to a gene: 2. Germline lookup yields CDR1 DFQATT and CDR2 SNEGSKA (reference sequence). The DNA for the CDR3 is TGCAGTGCCGGGACAGGGGGCCACGAGCAGTACTTC. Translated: CSAGTGGHEQYF.

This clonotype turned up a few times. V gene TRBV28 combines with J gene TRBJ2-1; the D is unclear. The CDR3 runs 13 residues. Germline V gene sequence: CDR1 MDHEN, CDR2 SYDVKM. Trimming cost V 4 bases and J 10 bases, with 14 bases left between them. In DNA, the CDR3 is TGTGCCAGCAGTTCCTACCCTGAATCAGAGCAGTTCTTC. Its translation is CASSSYPESEQFF.

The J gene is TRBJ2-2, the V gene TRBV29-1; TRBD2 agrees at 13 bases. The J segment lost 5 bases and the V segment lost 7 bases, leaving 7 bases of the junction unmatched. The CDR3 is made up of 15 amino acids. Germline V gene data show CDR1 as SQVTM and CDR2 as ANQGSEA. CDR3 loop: CSGSLAGGPTGELFF. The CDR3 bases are TGCAGCGGCTCACTAGCGGGAGGGCCGACCGGGGAGCTGTTTTTT.

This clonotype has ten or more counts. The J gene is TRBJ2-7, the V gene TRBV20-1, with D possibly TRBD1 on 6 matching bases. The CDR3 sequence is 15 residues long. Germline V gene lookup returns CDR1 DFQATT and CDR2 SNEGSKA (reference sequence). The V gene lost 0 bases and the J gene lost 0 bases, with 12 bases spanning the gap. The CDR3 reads CSARDPRTVSYEQYF. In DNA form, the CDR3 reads TGCAGTGCTAGAGATCCTCGGACAGTCTCCTACGAGCAGTACTTC.

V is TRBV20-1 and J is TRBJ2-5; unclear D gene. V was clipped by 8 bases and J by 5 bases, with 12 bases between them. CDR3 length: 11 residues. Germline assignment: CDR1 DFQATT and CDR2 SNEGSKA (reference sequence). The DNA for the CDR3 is TGCAGTTTGCTATTGGACGAGACCCAGTACTTC. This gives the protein CSLLLDETQYF.

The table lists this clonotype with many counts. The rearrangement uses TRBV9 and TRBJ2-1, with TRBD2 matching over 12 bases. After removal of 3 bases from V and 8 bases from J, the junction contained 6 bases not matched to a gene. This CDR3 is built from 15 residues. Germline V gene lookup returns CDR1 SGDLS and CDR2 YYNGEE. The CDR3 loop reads CASSARLAGVDEQFF. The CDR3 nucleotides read TGTGCCAGCAGCGCAAGACTAGCGGGAGTCGATGAGCAGTTCTTC.

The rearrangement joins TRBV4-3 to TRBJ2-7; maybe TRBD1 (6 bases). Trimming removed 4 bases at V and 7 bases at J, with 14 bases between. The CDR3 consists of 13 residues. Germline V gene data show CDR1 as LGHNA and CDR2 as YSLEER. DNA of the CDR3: TGCGCCAGCAGCCTCCTCGCAGACAGGGAGCAGTACTTC. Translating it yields CASSLLADREQYF.

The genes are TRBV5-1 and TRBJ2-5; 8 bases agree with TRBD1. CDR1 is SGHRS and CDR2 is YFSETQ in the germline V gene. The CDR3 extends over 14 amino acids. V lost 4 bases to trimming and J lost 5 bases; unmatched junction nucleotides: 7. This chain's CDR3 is CASSTAAGGETQYF. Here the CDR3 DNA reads TGCGCCAGCAGCACGGCGGCAGGGGGCGAGACCCAGTACTTC. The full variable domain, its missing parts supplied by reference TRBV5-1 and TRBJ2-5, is KAGVTQTPRYLIKTRGQQVTLSCSPISGHRSVSWYQQTPGQGLQFLFEYFSETQRNKGNFPGRFSGRQFSNSRSEMNVSTLELGDSALYLCASSTAAGGETQYFGPGTRLLVL.

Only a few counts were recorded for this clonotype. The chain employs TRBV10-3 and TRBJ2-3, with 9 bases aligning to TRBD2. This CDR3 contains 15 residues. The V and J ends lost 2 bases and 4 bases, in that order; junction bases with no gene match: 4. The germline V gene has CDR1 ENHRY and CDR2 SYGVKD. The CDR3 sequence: CAISEQGGRADTQYF. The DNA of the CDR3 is TGTGCCATCAGTGAGCAAGGCGGGAGGGCAGATACGCAGTATTTT.

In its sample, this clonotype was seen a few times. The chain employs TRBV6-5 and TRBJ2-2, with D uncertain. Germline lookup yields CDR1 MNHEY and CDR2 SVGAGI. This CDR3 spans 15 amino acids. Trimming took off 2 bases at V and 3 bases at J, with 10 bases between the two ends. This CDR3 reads CASSYARPDTGELFF. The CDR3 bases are TGTGCCAGCAGTTACGCCAGGCCGGACACCGGGGAGCTGTTTTTT.

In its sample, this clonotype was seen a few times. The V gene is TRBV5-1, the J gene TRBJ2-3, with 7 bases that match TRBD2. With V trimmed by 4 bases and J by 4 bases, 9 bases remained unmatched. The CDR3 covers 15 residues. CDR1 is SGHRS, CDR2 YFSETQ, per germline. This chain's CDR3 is CASSHRGTTADTQYF. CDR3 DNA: TGCGCCAGCAGCCACCGCGGGACTACGGCAGATACGCAGTATTTT. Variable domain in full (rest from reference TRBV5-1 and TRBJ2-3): KAGVTQTPRYLIKTRGQQVTLSCSPISGHRSVSWYQQTPGQGLQFLFEYFSETQRNKGNFPGRFSGRQFSNSRSEMNVSTLELGDSALYLCASSHRGTTADTQYFGPGTRLTVL.

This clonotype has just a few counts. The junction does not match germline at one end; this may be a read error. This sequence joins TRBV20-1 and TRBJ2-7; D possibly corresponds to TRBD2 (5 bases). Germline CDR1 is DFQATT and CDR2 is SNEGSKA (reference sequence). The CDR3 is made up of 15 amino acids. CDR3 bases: TGCAGTGCTCGAGACTTGGGGTCTCGGAGGCCCGAGCAGTACTTC. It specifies CSARDLGSRRPEQYF.